This T cell receptor beta chain was captured in a study of blood T cell repertoires in COVID-19 (dated by TCRdb to 2018 to 2021). About the full investigation: Collaborator samples came from the United States, Italy and Spain and covered acute and convalescent phases of COVID-19. Where available, HLA class I and class II types were taken from metadata supplied by the sample provider and were not determined by assay-based typing. Subjects who had been exposed to COVID-19, were actively infected with it, or had recovered from it provided the deeply sampled blood TCRbeta repertoires that made up the dataset. The sample metadata nearly always contained a de-identified subject ID, COVID-19 status, age in years and sex. The prospective study material was composed of cDNA or gDNA derived from T cells, B-cell-depleted T cells, or PBMCs. The repertoires were released in a freely available public database meant as a resource for research on the immune response to SARS-CoV-2. The samples were drawn from two sources: the first 160 participants of the ongoing ImmuneRACE study, and 950 to 1,500 subjects contributed by 6 global collaborators.

TCRbeta CDR3 regions were amplified from genomic DNA by means of the immunoSEQ Assay, a bias-controlled multiplex PCR. As for the original processing: Nucleated cell counts per sample were estimated from amplification of reference gene primers within the assay. To quantify the absolute abundance of each unique TCRbeta CDR3 rearrangement, sequence reads were collapsed and filtered. For each sample, productive Simpson clonality was calculated as the square root of Simpson's diversity index over productive rearrangements. TCRdb holds this immuneACCESS table with in-frame rearrangements only. Some clones are missing; in checked studies, unresolved V genes explain under half, and the rest has no known cause. V and J calls and clone size are as listed in that table; D and trimming were resolved from the DNA. The sample profile shows roughly 200,000 clones; approximately 86% of them were found once. The ten largest make up about 4.7% of the sample.

General study outcomes and caveats: How much clinical and demographic metadata was included differed by source and by participant, and the metadata was provided uncurated.

Points on this clone: Its binding antigen is unknown. Base qualities are not recorded, but no much larger clone differs from it by a single base.

In the prospective study, participants were about 18 to 89 years old, resided in 25 or so geographic areas of the United States, and were enrolled through a virtual design. In the prospective study, participants were assigned to cohorts based on the clinical history participants reported in a screening survey and a study questionnaire. Exposed participants had been in contact with someone with a PCR-confirmed or clinician-diagnosed COVID-19 case within 2 weeks of study entry. In the prospective study, whole blood, serum and a nasopharyngeal or oropharyngeal swab were collected from each participant by mobile phlebotomists. Prospective study participants could optionally give additional blood draws and questionnaires over an approximately two-month period. Before DNA extraction, blood samples from the prospective study were shipped at room temperature or frozen. The germline V gene (reference sequence) yields LNHDA for CDR1 and SQIVND for CDR2. The CDR3 spans 14 residues, from the cysteine through the phenylalanine. Solely the CDR3 DNA is kept, with 42 bases framed from the first base. V sheds 7 bases and J sheds 0 bases, leaving 10 bases between their ends.

The sample was PBMCs or T cells enriched from blood (not recorded which). The clonotype originates from a woman in her 30s who had been exposed to COVID-19. Recombination connected TRBV19 to TRBJ1-3, with the D gene too uncertain to name. The CDR3 protein: CASNAGGSGNTIYF. The sequence in DNA is TGTGCCAGTAACGCAGGAGGCTCTGGAAACACCATATATTTT.